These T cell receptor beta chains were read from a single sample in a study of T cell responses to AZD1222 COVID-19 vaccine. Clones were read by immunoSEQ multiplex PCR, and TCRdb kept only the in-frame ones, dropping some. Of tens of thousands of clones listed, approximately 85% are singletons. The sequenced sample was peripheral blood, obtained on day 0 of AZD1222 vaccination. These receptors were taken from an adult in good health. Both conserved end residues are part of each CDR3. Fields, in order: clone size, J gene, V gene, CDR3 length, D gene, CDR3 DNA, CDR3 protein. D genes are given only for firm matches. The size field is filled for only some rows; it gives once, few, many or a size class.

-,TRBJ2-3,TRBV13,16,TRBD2,TGTGCCAGCAGCCCGAGAGCGGGGGGCATCACAGATACGCAGTATTTT,CASSPRAGGITDTQYF
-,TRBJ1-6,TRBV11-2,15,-,TGTGCCAGCAGCTTAGTAGGAGACAGAGACTCACCCCTCCACTTT,CASSLVGDRDSPLHF
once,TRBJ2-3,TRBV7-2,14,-,TGTGCCAGCAGCTTAGGGGGTTTCGCAGATACGCAGTATTTT,CASSLGGFADTQYF
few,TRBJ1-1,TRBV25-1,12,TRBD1,TGTGCCAGCAGTTGGGACAGAAGGAGAGCTTTCTTT,CASSWDRRRAFF
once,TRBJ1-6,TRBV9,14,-,TGTGCCAGCAGCGTTAATCAGGCTGACTCACCCCTCCACTTT,CASSVNQADSPLHF
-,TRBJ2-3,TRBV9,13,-,TGTGCCAGCAGCGTGGACGGAGGAGATACGCAGTATTTT,CASSVDGGDTQYF
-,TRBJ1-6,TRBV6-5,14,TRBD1,TGTGCCAGCACCATACAGGGGAATAATTCACCCCTCCACTTT,CASTIQGNNSPLHF
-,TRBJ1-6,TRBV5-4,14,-,TGTGCCAGCAGCTTGGCCGGGCCAGGTTCACCCCTCCACTTT,CASSLAGPGSPLHF
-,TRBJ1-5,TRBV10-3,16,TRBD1,TGTGCCATCAGTGACCCGGGACAGGGGAACAATCAGCCCCAGCATTTT,CAISDPGQGNNQPQHF
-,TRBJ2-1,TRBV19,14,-,TGTGCCAGTAGTAGCGGTTACTCCTACAATGAGCAGTTCTTC,CASSSGYSYNEQFF
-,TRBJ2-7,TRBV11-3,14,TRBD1,TGTGCCAGCAGCTCAAACACAGGGGACGGCGAGCAGTACTTC,CASSSNTGDGEQYF
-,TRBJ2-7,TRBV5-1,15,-,TGCGCCAGCAGCCCGGACCGGACAAGCGCCTACGAGCAGTACTTC,CASSPDRTSAYEQYF
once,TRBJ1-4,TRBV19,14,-,TGTGCCAGTTCCCCAGGGCGCGCTAATGAAAAACTGTTTTTT,CASSPGRANEKLFF
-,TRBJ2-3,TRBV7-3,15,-,TGTGCCAGCAGCTTAACCGCAGCTAGCACAGATACGCAGTATTTT,CASSLTAASTDTQYF
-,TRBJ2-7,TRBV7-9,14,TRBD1,TGTGCCAGCAGCTTCGGGACAGGGTTTTGGGAGCAGTACTTC,CASSFGTGFWEQYF
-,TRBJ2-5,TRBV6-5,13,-,TGTGCCAGCGACCGGGACCTCCAGGAGACCCAGTACTTC,CASDRDLQETQYF
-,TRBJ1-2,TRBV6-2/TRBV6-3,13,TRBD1,TGTGCCAGCAGTTATAGGGGGCCGGATGGCTACACCTTC,CASSYRGPDGYTF
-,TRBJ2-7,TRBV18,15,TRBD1,TGTGCCAGCTCACCACCGATGACAGGGGACCACGAGCAGTACTTC,CASSPPMTGDHEQYF
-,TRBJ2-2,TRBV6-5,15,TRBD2,TGTGCCAGCAACCAACGGGGGGAGAACACCGGGGAGCTGTTTTTT,CASNQRGENTGELFF
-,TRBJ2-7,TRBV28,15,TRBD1,TGTGCCAGCAGTTCGACAGGGGGGGCCCCCTACGAGCAGTACTTC,CASSSTGGAPYEQYF
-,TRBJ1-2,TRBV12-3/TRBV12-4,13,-,TGTGCCAGCAGTGGGGGTGGGAATTACGGCTACACCTTC,CASSGGGNYGYTF
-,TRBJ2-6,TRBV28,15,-,TGTGCCAGCTTCTCTGGGGGGACTGGGGCCAACGTCCTGACTTTC,CASFSGGTGANVLTF
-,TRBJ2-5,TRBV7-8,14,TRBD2,TGTGCCAGCAGCTGGAATGGAGCGGGGGAGACCCAGTACTTC,CASSWNGAGETQYF
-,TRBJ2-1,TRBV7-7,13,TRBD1,TGTGCTAGCAGCTTAGGGACAGGGAATGAGCAGTTCTTC,CASSLGTGNEQFF
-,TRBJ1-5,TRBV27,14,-,TGTGCCAGCAGACTTAACAGCGGCAATCAGCCCCAGCATTTT,CASRLNSGNQPQHF
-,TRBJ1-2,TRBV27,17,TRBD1,TGTGCCAGCAGTTCTTCCGGGACAGGGGCACTTTGGTCGGGCTACACCTTC,CASSSSGTGALWSGYTF
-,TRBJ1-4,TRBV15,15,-,TGTGCCACCAGCCCCCGCGGGATGACTAATGAAAAACTGTTTTTT,CATSPRGMTNEKLFF
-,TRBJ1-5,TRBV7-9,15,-,TGTGCCAGCAGCCCCAGGGACGGAAGCAATCAGCCCCAGCATTTT,CASSPRDGSNQPQHF
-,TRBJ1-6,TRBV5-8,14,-,TGTGCCAGCAGCCGGACACTAACTTATTCACCCCTCCACTTT,CASSRTLTYSPLHF
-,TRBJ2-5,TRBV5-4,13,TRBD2,TGTGCCAGCGCGCGGGGGGGCCCCGAGACCCAGTACTTC,CASARGGPETQYF
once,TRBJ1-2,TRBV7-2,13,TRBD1,TGTGCCAGCAGCTTACAGGGGGATGGTGGCTACACCTTC,CASSLQGDGGYTF
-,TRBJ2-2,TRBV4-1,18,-,TGCGCCAGCAGCCAAGATAATAGGGGGGGCCTAATTGCCGGGGAGCTGTTTTTT,CASSQDNRGGLIAGELFF
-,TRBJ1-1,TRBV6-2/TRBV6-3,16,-,TGTGCCAGCAGTTACTTATTAGACAGGTGGAGCACTGAAGCTTTCTTT,CASSYLLDRWSTEAFF
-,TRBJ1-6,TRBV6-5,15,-,TGTGCCAGCACCCAACGGCAGGGTTTTAATTCACCCCTCCACTTT,CASTQRQGFNSPLHF
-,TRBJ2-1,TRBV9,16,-,TGTGCCAGCAGCGCCCCTGGGGGGTACTCCTACAATGAGCAGTTCTTC,CASSAPGGYSYNEQFF
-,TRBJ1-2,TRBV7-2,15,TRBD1,TGTGCCAGCAGCCCCGAGACAGGGTTCGTCAATGGCTACACCTTC,CASSPETGFVNGYTF
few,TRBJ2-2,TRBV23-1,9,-,TGCGCCAGCACCGGGGAGCTGTTTTTT,CASTGELFF
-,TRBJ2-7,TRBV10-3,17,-,TGTGCCATCAGAGGTAAGCAACATTATGACAGGCCATACGAGCAGTACTTC,CAIRGKQHYDRPYEQYF
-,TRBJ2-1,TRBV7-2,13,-,TGTGCCAGCAGCTTATCAAGGGCAAATGAGCAGTTCTTC,CASSLSRANEQFF
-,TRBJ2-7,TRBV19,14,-,TGTGCCAGTAAATCGGGGAGAACGTCCTACGAGCAGTACTTC,CASKSGRTSYEQYF
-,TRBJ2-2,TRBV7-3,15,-,TGTGCCAGCAGCTTAAACCCCGGACGTACCGGGGAGCTGTTTTTT,CASSLNPGRTGELFF
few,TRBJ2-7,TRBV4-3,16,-,TGCGCCAGCAGCCAAGAAAGGTACTCATCTTCCTACGAGCAGTACTTC,CASSQERYSSSYEQYF